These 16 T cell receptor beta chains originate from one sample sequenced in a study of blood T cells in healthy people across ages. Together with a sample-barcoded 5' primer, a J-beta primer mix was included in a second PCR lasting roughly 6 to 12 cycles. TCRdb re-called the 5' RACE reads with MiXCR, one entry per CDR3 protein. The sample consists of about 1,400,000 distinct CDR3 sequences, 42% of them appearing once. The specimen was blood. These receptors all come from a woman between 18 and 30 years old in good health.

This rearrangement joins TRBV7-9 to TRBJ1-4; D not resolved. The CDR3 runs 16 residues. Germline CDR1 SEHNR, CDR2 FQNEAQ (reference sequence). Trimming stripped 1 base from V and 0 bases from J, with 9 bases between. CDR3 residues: CASSLVDFTTNEKLFF. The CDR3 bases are TGTGCCAGCAGCTTAGTTGACTTCACAACTAATGAAAAACTGTTTTTT.

In DNA, the CDR3 is TGTGCCAGCAGCTTCCGGGACTACGACAATGAGCAGTTCTTC. This codes for CASSFRDYDNEQFF. The rearrangement uses TRBV7-9 and TRBJ2-1, with 7 bases that match TRBD2. There are 14 residues in the CDR3. After removal of 3 bases from V and 5 bases from J, the junction contained 4 bases not matched to a gene. The germline V gene has CDR1 SEHNR and CDR2 FQNEAQ (reference sequence).

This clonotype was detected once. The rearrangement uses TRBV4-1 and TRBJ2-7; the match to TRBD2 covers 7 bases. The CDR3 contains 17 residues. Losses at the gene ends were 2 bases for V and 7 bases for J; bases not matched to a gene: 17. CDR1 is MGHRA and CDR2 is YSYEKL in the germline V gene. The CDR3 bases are TGCGCCAGCAGCCAAACCCCCCCCGGGGACTACGACAATGAGCAGTACTTC. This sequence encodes CASSQTPPGDYDNEQYF.

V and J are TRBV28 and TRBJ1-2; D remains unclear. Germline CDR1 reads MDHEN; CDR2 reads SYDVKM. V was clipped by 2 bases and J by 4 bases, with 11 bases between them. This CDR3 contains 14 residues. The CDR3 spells CASSLEVEGYGYTF. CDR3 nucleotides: TGTGCCAGCAGTTTAGAGGTGGAGGGCTATGGCTACACCTTC.

This CDR3 is CASGDNYEQYF. The DNA for the CDR3 is TGTGCTAGTGGTGACAACTACGAGCAGTACTTC. This chain links TRBV12-5 with TRBJ2-7; D is ambiguous. This CDR3 has 11 amino acids. The germline gives CDR1 LGHNT, CDR2 FRNRAP. V was shortened by 5 bases and J by 3 bases, with 5 bases between the two germline ends. Based on the CDR3 plus reference TRBV12-5 and TRBJ2-7, the full variable domain is DARVTQTPRHKVTEMGQEVTMRCQPILGHNTVFWYRQTMMQGLELLAYFRNRAPLDDSGMPKDRFSAEMPDATLATLKIQPSEPRDSAVYFCASGDNYEQYFGPGTRLTVT.

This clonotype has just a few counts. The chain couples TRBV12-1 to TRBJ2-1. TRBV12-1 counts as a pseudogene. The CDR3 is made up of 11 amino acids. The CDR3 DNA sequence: TGTGCCAGCAGCTGCAGACATGAGCAGTTCTTC. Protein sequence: CASSCRHEQFF.

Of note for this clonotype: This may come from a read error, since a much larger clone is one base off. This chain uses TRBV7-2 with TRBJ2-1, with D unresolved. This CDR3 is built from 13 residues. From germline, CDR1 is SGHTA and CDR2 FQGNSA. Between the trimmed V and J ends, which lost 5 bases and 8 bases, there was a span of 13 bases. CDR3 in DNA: TGTGCCAGCAGCGCGGACCTGGCCTATGAGCAGTTCTTC. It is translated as CASSADLAYEQFF.

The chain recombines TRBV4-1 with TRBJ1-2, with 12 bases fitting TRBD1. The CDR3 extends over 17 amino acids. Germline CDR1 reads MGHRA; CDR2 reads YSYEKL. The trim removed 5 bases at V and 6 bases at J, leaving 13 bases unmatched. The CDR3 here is CASSYMPGQGAGNGYTF. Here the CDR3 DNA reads TGCGCCAGCAGCTACATGCCGGGACAGGGGGCTGGGAATGGCTACACCTTC.

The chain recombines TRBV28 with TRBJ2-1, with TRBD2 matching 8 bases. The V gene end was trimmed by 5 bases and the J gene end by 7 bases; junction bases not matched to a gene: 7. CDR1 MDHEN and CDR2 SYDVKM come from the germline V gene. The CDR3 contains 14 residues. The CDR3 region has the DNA TGTGCCAGCAGTCCGGGGGGGAAAAGGAATGAGCAGTTCTTC. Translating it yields CASSPGGKRNEQFF. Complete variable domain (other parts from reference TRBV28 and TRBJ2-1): DVKVTQSSRYLVKRTGEKVFLECVQDMDHENMFWYRQDPGLGLRLIYFSYDVKMKEKGDIPEGYSVSREKKERFSLILESASTNQTSMYLCASSPGGKRNEQFFGPGTRLTVL.

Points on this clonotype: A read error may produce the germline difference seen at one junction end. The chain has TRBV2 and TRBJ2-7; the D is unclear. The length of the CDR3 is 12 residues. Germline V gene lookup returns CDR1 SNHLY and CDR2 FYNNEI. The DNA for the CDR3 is TGTGCCGGCAGTGAAATTCTGTACGAGCAGTACTTC. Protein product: CAGSEILYEQYF.

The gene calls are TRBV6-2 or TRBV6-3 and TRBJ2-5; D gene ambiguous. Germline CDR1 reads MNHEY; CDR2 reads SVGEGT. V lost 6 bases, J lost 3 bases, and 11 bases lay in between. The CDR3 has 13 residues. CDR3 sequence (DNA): TGTGCCAGCAGCCGATTATCAAAAGAGACCCAGTACTTC. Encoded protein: CASSRLSKETQYF.

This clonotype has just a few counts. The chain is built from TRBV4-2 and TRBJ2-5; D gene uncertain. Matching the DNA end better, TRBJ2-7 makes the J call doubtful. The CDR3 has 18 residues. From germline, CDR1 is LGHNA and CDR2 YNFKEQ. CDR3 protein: CASSQVHDQGYFGYEQYF. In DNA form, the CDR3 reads TGTGCCAGCAGCCAAGTGCATGATCAAGGGTACTTTGGCTACGAGCAGTACTTC.

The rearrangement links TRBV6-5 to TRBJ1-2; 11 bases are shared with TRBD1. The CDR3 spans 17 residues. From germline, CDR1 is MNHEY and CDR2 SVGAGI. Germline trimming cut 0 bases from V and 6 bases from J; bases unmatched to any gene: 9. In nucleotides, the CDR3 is TGTGCCAGCAGTTACTCTAGTGGACAGGGGGCGAGGGATGGCTACACCTTC. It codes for CASSYSSGQGARDGYTF.

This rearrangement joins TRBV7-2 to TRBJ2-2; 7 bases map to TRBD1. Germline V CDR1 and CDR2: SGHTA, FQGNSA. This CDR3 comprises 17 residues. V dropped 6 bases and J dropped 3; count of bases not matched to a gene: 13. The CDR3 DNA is TGTGCCAGCAGTCTGACCAACCGGGACAGCTACACCGGGGAGCTGTTTTTT. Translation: CASSLTNRDSYTGELFF.

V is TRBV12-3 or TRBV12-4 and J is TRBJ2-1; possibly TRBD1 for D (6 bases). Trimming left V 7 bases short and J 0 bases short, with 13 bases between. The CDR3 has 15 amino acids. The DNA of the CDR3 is TGTGCCAGCACTTCGACAGGTAGCTCCTACAATGAGCAGTTCTTC. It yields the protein CASTSTGSSYNEQFF.

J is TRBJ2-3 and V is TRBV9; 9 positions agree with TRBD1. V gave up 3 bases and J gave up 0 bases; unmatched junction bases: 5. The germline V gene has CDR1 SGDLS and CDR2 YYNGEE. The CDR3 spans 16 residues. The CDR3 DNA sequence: TGTGCCAGCAGCGAGGGGACAGGGATGAGCACAGATACGCAGTATTTT. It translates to CASSEGTGMSTDTQYF.